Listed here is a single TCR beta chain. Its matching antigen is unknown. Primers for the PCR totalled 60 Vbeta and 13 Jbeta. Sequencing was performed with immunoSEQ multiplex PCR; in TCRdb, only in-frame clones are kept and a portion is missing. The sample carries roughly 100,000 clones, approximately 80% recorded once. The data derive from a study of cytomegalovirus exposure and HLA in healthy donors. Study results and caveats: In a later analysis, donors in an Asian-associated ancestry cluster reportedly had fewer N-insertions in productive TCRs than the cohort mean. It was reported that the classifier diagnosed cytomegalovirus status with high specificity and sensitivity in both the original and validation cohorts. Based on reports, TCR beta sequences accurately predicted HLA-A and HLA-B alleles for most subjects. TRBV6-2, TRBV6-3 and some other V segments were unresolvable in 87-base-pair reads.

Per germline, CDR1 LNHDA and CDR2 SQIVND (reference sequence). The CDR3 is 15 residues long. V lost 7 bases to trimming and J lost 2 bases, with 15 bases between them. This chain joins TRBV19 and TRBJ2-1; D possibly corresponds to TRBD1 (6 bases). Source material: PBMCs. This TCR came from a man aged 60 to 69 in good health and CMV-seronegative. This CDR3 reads CASTTTGGTYNEQFF. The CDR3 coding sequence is TGTGCCAGTACCACGACAGGAGGAACCTACAATGAGCAGTTCTTC.